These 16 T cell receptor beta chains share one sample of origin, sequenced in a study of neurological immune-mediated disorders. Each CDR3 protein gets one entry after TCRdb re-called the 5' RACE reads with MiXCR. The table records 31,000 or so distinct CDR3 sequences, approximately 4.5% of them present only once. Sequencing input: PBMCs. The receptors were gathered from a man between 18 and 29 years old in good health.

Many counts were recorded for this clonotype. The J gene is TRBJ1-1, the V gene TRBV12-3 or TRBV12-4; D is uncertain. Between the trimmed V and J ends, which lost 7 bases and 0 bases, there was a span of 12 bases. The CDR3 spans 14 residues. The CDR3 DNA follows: TGTGCCAGCACCCTTAGTGGCCTGAACACTGAAGCTTTCTTT. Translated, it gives CASTLSGLNTEAFF.

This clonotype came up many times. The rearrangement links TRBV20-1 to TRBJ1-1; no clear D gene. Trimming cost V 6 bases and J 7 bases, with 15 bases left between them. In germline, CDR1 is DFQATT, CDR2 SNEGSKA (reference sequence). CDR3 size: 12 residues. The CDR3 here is CSADAGFGEAFF. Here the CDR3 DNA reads TGCAGTGCGGATGCGGGTTTCGGTGAAGCTTTCTTT.

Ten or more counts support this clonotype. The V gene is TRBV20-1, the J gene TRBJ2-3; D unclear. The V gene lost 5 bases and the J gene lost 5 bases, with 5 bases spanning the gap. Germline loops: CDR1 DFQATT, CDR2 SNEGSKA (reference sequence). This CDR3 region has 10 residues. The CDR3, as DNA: TGCAGTGCTCAGGAAGATACGCAGTATTTT. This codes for CSAQEDTQYF.

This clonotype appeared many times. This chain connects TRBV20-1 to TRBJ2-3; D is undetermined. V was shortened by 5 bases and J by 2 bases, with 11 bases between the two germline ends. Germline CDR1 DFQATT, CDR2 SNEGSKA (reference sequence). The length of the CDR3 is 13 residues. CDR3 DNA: TGCAGTGCTCCCCTCGGGTCCACAGATACGCAGTATTTT. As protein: CSAPLGSTDTQYF.

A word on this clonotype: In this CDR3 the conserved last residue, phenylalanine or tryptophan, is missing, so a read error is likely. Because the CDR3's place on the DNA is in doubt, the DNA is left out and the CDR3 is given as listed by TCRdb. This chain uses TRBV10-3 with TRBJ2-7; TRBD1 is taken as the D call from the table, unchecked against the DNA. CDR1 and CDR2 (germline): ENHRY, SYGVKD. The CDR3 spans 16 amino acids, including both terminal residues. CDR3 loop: CAISGGGRYQLLRAVL.

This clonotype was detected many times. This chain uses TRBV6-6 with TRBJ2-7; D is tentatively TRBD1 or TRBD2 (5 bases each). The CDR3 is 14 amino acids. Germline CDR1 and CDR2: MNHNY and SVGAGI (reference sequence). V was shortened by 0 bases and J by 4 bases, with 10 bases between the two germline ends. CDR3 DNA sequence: TGTGCCAGCAGTTACTCGGGGGATGTGTACGAGCAGTACTTC. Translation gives CASSYSGDVYEQYF.

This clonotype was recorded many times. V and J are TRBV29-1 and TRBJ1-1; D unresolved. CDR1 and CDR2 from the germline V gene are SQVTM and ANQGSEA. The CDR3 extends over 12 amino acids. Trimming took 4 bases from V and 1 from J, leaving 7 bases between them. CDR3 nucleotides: TGCAGCGTTGGAGGGTGGAACACTGAAGCTTTCTTT. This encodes CSVGGWNTEAFF.

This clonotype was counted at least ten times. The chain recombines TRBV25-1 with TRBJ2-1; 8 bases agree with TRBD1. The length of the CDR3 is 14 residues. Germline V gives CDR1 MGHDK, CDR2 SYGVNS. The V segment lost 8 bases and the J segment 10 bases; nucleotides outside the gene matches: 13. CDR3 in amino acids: CASGKGQEDQEQFF. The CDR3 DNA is TGTGCCAGCGGGAAGGGACAGGAGGACCAGGAGCAGTTCTTC. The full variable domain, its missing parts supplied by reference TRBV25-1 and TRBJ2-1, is EADIYQTPRYLVIGTGKKITLECSQTMGHDKMYWYQQDPGMELHLIHYSYGVNSTEKGDLSSESTVSRIRTEHFPLTLESARPSHTSQYLCASGKGQEDQEQFFGPGTRLTVL.

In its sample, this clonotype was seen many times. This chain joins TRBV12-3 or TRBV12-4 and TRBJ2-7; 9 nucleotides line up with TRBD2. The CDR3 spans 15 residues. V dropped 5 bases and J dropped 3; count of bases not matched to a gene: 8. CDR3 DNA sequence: TGTGCCAGCAGTCCCATAAGAGCGGGGGGCTACGAGCAGTACTTC. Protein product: CASSPIRAGGYEQYF.

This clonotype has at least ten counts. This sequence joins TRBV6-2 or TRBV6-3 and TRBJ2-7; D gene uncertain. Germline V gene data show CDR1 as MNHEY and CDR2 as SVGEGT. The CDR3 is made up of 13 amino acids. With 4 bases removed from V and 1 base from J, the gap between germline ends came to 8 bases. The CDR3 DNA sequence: TGTGCCAGCAGTTTCCACGGGTCCTACGAGCAGTACTTC. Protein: CASSFHGSYEQYF.

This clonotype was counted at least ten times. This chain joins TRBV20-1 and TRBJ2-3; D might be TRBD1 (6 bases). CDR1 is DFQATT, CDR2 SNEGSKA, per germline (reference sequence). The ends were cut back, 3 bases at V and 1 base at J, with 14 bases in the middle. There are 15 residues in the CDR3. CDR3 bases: TGCAGTGCTAGCCCAGGTCCAGGGGGCACAGATACGCAGTATTTT. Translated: CSASPGPGGTDTQYF.

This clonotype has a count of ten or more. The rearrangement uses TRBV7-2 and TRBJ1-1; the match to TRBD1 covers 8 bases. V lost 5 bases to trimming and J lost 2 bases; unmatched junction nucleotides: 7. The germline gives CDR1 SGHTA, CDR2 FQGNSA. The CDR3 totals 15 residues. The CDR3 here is CASSQRTGFNTEAFF. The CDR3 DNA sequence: TGTGCCAGCAGCCAACGGACAGGGTTTAACACTGAAGCTTTCTTT.

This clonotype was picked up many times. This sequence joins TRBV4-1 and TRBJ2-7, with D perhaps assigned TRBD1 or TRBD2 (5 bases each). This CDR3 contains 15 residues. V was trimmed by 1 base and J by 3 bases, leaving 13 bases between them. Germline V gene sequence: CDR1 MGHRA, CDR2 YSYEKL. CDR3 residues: CASSQAAAGSYEQYF. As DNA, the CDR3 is TGCGCCAGCAGCCAAGCTGCTGCAGGGAGCTACGAGCAGTACTTC.

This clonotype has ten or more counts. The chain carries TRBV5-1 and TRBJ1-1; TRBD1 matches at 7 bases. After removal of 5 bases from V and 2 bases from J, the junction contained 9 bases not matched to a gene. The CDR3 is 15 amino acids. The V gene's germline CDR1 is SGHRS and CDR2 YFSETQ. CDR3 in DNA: TGCGCCAGCAGGAGCCAACAGGGGACCAACACTGAAGCTTTCTTT. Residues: CASRSQQGTNTEAFF. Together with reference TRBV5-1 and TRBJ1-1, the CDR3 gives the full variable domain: KAGVTQTPRYLIKTRGQQVTLSCSPISGHRSVSWYQQTPGQGLQFLFEYFSETQRNKGNFPGRFSGRQFSNSRSEMNVSTLELGDSALYLCASRSQQGTNTEAFFGQGTRLTVV.

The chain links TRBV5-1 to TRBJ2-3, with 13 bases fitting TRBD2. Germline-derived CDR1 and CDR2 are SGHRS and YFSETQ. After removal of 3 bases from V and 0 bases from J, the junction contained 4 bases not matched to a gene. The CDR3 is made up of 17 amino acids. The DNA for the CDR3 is TGCGCCAGCAGCTCGGGGACTAGCGGGGCTAGCACAGATACGCAGTATTTT. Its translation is CASSSGTSGASTDTQYF. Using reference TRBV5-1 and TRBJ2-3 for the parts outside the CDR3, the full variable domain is KAGVTQTPRYLIKTRGQQVTLSCSPISGHRSVSWYQQTPGQGLQFLFEYFSETQRNKGNFPGRFSGRQFSNSRSEMNVSTLELGDSALYLCASSSGTSGASTDTQYFGPGTRLTVL.

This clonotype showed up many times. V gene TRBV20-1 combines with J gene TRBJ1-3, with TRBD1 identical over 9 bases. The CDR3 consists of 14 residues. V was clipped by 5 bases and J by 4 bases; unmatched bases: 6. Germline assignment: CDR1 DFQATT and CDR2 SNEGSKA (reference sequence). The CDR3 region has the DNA TGCAGTGCTGCTGACAGGGGGTCCGGAAACACCATATATTTT. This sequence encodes CSAADRGSGNTIYF.